The text below deals with one T cell receptor (beta chain). This clonotype was picked up a small number of times. The specificity of this receptor is unknown. No quality values exist for individual bases; no much larger clone is one base distant. Reading from cysteine to phenylalanine, the CDR3 counts 14 amino acids. Just CDR3 DNA is preserved here, 42 bases in frame from base 1. A distance of 12 bases separates the germline ends of V and J, which lose 2 bases and 5 bases respectively. Reading the germline V gene gives CDR1 ENHRY and CDR2 SYGVKD. The TCR beta CDR3 regions were amplified from RNA transcripts. The TCR CDR3 was subjected to a first round of RT-PCR using the HTBI primer set and the Qiagen OneStep RT-PCR kit. Libraries were constructed in a second round of multiplex PCR, after which size selection and purification were performed. The libraries were sequenced on an Illumina HiSeq2000 using paired-end 100 bp reads. For the original study's pipeline: SOAPnuke was used to process the raw data, with reads discarded if the reads contained adapters or uncalled bases, had a mean Phred below 15, or lacked an exact constant-primer or identifier match. High-quality paired reads were merged with COPE v1.2.5, and unique nucleotide sequences were defined as clonotypes. Clonotypes were aligned to IMGT TRBV, TRBD and TRBJ reference segments using MiTCR v1.1. The analysis included only V-J combinations with a frequency above 0.0001, which together covered roughly 99% of the repertoires. A TCS score was defined as the ratio of F50 (clonal expansion) to E x V (chaos), with BLOSUM62-based TCRdist applied between CDR3 peptides within each V-J. Welch's t-statistics and random forest reduced some 510 V-J features to about 12, which were used in a naive Bayes classifier (R e1071). Thyroid-blood repertoire similarity was quantified with the Morisita-Horn index. Through fastp at Q25 and MiXCR, TCRdb rebuilt clones from the public reads, retaining in-frame beta chains. Each CDR3 protein gets just one entry, which takes the most common genes and DNA from the rows behind it. TCRdb, not the original authors, processed these V and J calls. This sample is represented by about 570,000 distinct CDR3 sequences; about 45% of them were singletons. In total, the top ten clones hold over 15% of the sample.

These data are taken from a study of T cells in Graves' hyperthyroidism and ophthalmopathy (dated by TCRdb to the late 2010s). Background for the entire study: To identify distinguishing TCR V-J signatures, a discovery cohort of about 100 patients was used, comprising 43 with Graves' ophthalmopathy and approximately 58 with stable Graves' hyperthyroidism. Prospective prediction of ophthalmopathy was tested in an independent validation cohort consisting of 18 to 20 hyperthyroidism patients and 15 or so patients who later progressed to ophthalmopathy. For training and testing, the 80 to 100 patients in the discovery cohort were randomly divided in a 7:3 ratio. The study also compared thyroid tissue and blood T-cell repertoires from about six Graves' hyperthyroidism patients. Following sampling, methimazole starting at 30 mg daily was given to hyperthyroidism patients, and high-dose intravenous methylprednisolone was given to ophthalmopathy patients. The paper describes TCR Vbeta CDR3 sequencing of 130 to 150 peripheral blood samples, made up of 43 ophthalmopathy patients, around 78 hyperthyroidism patients and 17 progressor patients. Here is what the overall study found, with its caveats: A 13 V-J signature model separated ophthalmopathy from stable hyperthyroidism, with over 85% sensitivity and roughly 84% specificity in cross-validation and 80%/75% in testing. During validation, the model predicted progression to ophthalmopathy a median of approximately 7 months ahead of onset, with almost 71% sensitivity and roughly 72% specificity. Blood samples also contained most of the expanded thyroid clonotypes (frequency above 0.001), which suggests that blood repertoires may reflect thyroid immune responses. No statistical method was used to set the sample size in advance, and investigators knew the group allocation.

Patients with uncontrolled infections, other autoimmune diseases, pregnancy or lactation were excluded. Diagnoses were based on clinical symptoms, serum thyroxine and TRAb, thyroid ultrasound and orbital computed tomography. Total RNA was extracted with Trizol reagent, and quality was checked on an Agilent 2100 Bioanalyzer. The specimen sequenced was peripheral blood or thyroid tissue (not recorded which). The chain links TRBV10-3 with TRBJ1-1; perhaps TRBD1 is the D gene, with 6 bases matching. The source is an adult woman with Graves' disease, either hyperthyroidism or ophthalmopathy (not recorded which). The sequenced DNA is TGTGCCATCAGTGAGACAGGGAGGATGACTGAAGCTTTCTTT. Its amino acids are CAISETGRMTEAFF.